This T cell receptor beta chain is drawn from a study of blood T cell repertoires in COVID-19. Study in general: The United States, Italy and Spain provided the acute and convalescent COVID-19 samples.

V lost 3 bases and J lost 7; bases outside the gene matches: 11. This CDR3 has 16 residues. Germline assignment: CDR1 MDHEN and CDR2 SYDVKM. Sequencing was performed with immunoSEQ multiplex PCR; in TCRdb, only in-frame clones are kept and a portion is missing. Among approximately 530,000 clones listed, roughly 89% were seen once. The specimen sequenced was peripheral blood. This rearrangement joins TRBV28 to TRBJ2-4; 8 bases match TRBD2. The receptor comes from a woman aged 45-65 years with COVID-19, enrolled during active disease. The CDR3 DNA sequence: TGTGCCAGCAGTTTCGGGACTAGAACTAGCGCGAACATTCAGTACTTC. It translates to CASSFGTRTSANIQYF.